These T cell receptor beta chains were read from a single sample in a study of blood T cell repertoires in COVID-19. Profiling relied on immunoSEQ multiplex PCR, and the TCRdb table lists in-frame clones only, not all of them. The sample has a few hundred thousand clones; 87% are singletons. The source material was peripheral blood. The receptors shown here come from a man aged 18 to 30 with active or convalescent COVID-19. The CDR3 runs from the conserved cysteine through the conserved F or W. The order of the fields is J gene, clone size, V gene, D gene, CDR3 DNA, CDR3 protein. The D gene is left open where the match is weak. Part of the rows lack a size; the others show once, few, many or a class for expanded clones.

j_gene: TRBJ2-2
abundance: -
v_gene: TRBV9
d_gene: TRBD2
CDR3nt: TGTGCCAGCAGCGAGGCCGGGACTAGCGGGAGAGGTAGCACCGGGGAGCTGTTTTTT
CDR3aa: CASSEAGTSGRGSTGELFF

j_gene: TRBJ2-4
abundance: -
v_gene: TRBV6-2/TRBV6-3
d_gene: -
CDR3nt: TGTGCCAGCAGTTATTCTAGATACAAAAACATTCAGTACTTC
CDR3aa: CASSYSRYKNIQYF

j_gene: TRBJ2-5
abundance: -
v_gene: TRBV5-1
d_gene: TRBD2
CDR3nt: TGCGCCAGCAGCCACGGGACTAGCTGGGAGACCCAGTACTTC
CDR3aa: CASSHGTSWETQYF

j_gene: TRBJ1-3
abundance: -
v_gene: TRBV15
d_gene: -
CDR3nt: TGTGCCACCAGCAGAGCACCCAAGGCTGGATGGCAGGGAAGATTGTCTGGAAACACCATATATTTT
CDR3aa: CATSRAPKAGWQGRLSGNTIYF

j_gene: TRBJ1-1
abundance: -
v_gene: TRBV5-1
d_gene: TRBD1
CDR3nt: TGCGCCAGCAAACAGGGGGACGGCACTGAAGCTTTCTTT
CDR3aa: CASKQGDGTEAFF

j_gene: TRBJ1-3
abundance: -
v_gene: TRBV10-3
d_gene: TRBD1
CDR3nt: TGTGCCATCAGTTCCGGGACAGCTAGCCCTGGAAACACCATATATTTT
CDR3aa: CAISSGTASPGNTIYF

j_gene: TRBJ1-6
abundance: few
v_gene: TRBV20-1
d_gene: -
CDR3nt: TGCAGTGCTAGGGCCCTTCCCACCCTCCACTTT
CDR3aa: CSARALPTLHF

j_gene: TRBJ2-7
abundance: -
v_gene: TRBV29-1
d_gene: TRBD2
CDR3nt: TGCAGCGCCGGTGGGGGACTAGCCTACGAGCAGTACTTC
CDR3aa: CSAGGGLAYEQYF

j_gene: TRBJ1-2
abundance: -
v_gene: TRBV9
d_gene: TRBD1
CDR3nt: TGTGCCAGCGGACTGGACAGGGGGCTTCATGGCTACACCTTC
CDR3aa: CASGLDRGLHGYTF

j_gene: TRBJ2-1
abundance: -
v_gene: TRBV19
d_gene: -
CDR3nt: TGTGCCAGTAGTATAGTGGCTAGTGGTGAGCAGTTCTTC
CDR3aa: CASSIVASGEQFF

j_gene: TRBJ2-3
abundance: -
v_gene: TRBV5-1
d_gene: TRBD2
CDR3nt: TGCGCCAGCAGCTTGGGACTAGCGAGCAGCACAGATACGCAGTATTTT
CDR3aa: CASSLGLASSTDTQYF

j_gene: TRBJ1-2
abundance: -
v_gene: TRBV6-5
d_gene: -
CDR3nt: TGTGCCAGCTCCACCCAGGCGGGCCCCTATGGCTACACCTTC
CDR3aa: CASSTQAGPYGYTF

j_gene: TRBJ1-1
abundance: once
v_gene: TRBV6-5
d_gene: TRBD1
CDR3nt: TGTGCCAGCAGTCCCTGGACAGGCAACACTGAAGCTTTCTTT
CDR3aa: CASSPWTGNTEAFF

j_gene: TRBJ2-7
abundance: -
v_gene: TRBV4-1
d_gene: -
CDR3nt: TGCGCCAGCAGCCAAGATCCGGGAGAGGGCGAGCAGTACTTC
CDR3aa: CASSQDPGEGEQYF

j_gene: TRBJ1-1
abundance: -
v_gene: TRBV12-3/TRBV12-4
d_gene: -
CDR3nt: TGTGCCAGCAAGGCCGAGATCGGGACTGAAGCTTTCTTT
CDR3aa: CASKAEIGTEAFF

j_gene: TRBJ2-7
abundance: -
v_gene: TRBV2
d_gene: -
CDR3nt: TGTGCCAGCAGTGATCCAGGGTGGTCCTACGAGCAGTACTTC
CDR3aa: CASSDPGWSYEQYF

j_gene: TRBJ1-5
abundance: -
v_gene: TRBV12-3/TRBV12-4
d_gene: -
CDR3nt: TGTGCCAGCAGTCTCGGGACAACTCAGCCCCAGCATTTT
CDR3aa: CASSLGTTQPQHF

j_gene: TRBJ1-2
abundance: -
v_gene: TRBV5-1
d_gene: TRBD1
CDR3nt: TGCGCCAGCAGCCGTTATGGTCAGGGGGAAGAAAATGGCTACACCTTC
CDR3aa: CASSRYGQGEENGYTF

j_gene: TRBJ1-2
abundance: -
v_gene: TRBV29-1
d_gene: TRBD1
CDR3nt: TGCAGCGCCCGAAGACAGGGACAGGCGTTGGATGGCTACACCTTC
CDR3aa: CSARRQGQALDGYTF

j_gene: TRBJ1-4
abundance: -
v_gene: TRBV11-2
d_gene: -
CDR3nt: TGTGCCAGCAGCTTAGATTCCAGGGCAACTAATGAAAAACTGTTTTTT
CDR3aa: CASSLDSRATNEKLFF

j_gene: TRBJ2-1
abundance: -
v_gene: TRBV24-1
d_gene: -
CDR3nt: TGTGCCACCAGTGATCCCGGGACCTACAATGAGCAGTTCTTC
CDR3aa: CATSDPGTYNEQFF

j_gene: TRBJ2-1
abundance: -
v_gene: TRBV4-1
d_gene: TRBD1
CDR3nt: TGCGCCAGCAGCCAAGTTGGGACAGGGGTTAGTGAGCAGTTCTTC
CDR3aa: CASSQVGTGVSEQFF

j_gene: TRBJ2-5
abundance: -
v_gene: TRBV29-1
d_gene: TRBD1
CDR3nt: TGCAGCGTGGGACAGGGGACGGAGACCCAGTACTTC
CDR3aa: CSVGQGTETQYF

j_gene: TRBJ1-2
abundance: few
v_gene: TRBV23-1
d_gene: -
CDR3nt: TGCGCCACGCCCAGGGCAGGGCACTATGGCTACACCTTC
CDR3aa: CATPRAGHYGYTF

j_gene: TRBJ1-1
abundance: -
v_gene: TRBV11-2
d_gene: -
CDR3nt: TGTGCCAGCAGCCTCGACCCTACCCGGGGAGCTTTCTTT
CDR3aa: CASSLDPTRGAFF

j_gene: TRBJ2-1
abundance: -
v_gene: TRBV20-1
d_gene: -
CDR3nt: TGCACCGCCATGGAGAATGAGCAGTTCTTC
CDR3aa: CTAMENEQFF

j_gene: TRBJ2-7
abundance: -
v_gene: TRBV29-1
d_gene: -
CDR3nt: TGCAGCGCGACGGCGGGACTTTACGAGCAGTACTTC
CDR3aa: CSATAGLYEQYF

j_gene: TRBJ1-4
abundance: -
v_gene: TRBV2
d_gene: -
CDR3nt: TGTGCCAGCGCCCTCGGGAACGAAAAACTGTTTTTT
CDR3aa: CASALGNEKLFF

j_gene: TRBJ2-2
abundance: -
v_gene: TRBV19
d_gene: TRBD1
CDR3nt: TGTGCCAGTAGTAACCCAATCCTCGGACAGGGGGGGGATACCGGGGAGCTGTTTTTT
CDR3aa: CASSNPILGQGGDTGELFF

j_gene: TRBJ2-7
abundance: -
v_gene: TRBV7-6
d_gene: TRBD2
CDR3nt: TGTGCCAGCAGCCCGCTCGTGGGCCGGCGGGAGGGCCGACTGGGCGAGCAGTACTTC
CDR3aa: CASSPLVGRREGRLGEQYF

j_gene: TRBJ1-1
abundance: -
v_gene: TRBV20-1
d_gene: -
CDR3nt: TGCAGTGTGAAAAGAGGTACTGAAGCTTTCTTT
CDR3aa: CSVKRGTEAFF

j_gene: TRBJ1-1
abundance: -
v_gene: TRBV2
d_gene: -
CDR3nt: TGTGCCAGCAGCCGATCGGACAGTGCGAACACTGAAGCTTTCTTT
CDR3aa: CASSRSDSANTEAFF

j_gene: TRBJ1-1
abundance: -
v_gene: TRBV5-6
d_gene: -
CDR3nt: TGTGCCAGCAGCTCGGGTTCTCGGGAGAACACTGAAGCTTTCTTT
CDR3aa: CASSSGSRENTEAFF

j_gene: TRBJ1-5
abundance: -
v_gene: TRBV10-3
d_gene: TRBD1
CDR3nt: TGTGCCATCAGGGACAGGGGACGAAATCAGCCCCAGCATTTT
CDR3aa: CAIRDRGRNQPQHF

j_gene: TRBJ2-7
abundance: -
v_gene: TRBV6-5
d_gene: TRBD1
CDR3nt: TGTGCCAGCGAAGGCCGCGGGACAGGGTTTTACGAGCAGTACTTC
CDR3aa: CASEGRGTGFYEQYF

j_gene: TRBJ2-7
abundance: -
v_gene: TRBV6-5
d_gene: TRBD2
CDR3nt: TGTGCCAGCAGTCCCAGCGGGAGTGACGAGCAGTACTTC
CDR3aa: CASSPSGSDEQYF

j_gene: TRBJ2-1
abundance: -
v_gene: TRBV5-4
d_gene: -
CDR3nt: TGTGCCAGCAGCTTGGTTACCTTAGCGGCATCCTACAATGAGCAGTTCTTC
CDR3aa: CASSLVTLAASYNEQFF

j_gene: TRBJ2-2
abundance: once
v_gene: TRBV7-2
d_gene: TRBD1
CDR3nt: TGTGCCAGCACACCGGGACAGGGTTTTACCGGGGAGCTGTTTTTT
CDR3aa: CASTPGQGFTGELFF

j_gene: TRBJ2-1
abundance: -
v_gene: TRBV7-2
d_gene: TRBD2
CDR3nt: TGTGCCAGCAGCCCGCGAGCTAGTATTAGCGGGGGGTATGAGCAGTTCTTC
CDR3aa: CASSPRASISGGYEQFF

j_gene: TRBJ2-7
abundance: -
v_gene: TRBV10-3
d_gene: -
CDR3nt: TGTTACAAACCGGGACAAAGCTCCTACGAGCAGTACTTC
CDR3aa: CYKPGQSSYEQYF

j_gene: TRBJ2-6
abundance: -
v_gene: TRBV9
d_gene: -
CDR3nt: TGTGCCAGCAGCGCCCCAGGGGCCGGGGCCAACGTCCTGACTTTC
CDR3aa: CASSAPGAGANVLTF

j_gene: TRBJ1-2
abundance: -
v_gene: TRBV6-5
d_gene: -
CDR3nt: TGTGCCAGCAGTTACTCAGGACAGTTATATGGCTACACCTTC
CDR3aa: CASSYSGQLYGYTF

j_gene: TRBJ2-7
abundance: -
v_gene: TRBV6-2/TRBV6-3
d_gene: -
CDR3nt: TGTGCCAGCAGTTACAAATTAATCACCTCAAGGGGGAGCGACGAGCAGTACTTC
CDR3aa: CASSYKLITSRGSDEQYF

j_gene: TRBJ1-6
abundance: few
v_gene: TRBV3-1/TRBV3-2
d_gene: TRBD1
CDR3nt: TGTGCCAGCAGCCAACAGGACAGGATTAATTCACCCCTCCACTTT
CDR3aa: CASSQQDRINSPLHF

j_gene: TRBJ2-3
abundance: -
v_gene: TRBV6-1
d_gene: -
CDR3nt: TGTGCCAGCAGTGAGCAAGGGGCAACAGATACGCAGTATTTT
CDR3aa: CASSEQGATDTQYF

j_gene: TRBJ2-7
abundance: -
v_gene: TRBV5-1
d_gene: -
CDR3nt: TGCGCCAGCAGACTACGGAGCGACTACGAGCAGTACTTC
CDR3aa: CASRLRSDYEQYF

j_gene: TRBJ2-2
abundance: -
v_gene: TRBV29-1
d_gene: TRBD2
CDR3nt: TGCAGCGTTTCAGGACTAGCGGGGCCGAACACCGGGGAGCTGTTTTTT
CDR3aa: CSVSGLAGPNTGELFF

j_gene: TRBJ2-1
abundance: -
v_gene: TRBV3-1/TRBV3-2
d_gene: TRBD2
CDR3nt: TGTGCCAGCAGCCAATATACTAGCGGGAGTCATCTCCTCTTC
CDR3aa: CASSQYTSGSHLLF

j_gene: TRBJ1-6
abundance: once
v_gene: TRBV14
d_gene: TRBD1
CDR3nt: TGTGCCAGCAGCTCTATGGACAGGTTGTCACCCCTCCACTTT
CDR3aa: CASSSMDRLSPLHF

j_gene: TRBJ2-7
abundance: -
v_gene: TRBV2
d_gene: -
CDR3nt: TGTGCCAGCACCGGGGGGCTTGCCTACGAGCAGTACTTC
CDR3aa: CASTGGLAYEQYF

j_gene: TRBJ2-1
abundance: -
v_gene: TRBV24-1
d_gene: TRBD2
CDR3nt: TGTGCCACCAGTGAATCCGGGATAGCGGGGGCTGAGCAGTTCTTC
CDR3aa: CATSESGIAGAEQFF

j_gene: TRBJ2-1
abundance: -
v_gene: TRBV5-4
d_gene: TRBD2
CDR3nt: TGTGCCAGCAGCCAGGGACTAGCGGGAGGTAATGAGCAGTTCTTC
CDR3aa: CASSQGLAGGNEQFF

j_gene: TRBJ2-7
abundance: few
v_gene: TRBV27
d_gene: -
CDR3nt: TGTGCCAGCAGTTTATGGTCTGGCGGAACCTACGAGCAGTACTTC
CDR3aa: CASSLWSGGTYEQYF

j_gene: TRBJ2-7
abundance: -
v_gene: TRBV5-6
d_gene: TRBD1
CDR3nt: TGTGCCAGCAGCTTGGTCTCGGGACAGGGATGGAAATCCTACGAGCAGTACTTC
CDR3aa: CASSLVSGQGWKSYEQYF